This is a list of T cell receptor beta chains from one sample in a study of blood T cell repertoires in COVID-19. Clones were read by immunoSEQ multiplex PCR, and TCRdb kept only the in-frame ones, dropping some. The profile shows about 69,000 clones, around 86% of them singletons. Sequencing was done on a sample of peripheral blood. The receptors were sampled from a human donor in a cohort sampled during active COVID-19. The CDR3 runs from the conserved cysteine through the conserved F or W.

v_gene	j_gene	CDR3aa
TRBV5-1	TRBJ1-1	CASSLTGLLNTEAFF
TRBV9	TRBJ2-7	CASSVGGGRSYEQYF
TRBV19	TRBJ1-1	CASSAPGVYTEAFF
TRBV6-6	TRBJ2-1	CASSSPGQGRNEQFF
TRBV29-1	TRBJ2-7	CSVATASYEQYF
TRBV7-9	TRBJ1-4	CASSPGTGGAANEKLFF
TRBV30	TRBJ2-5	CAWSTLGTGGALGETQYF
TRBV6-1	TRBJ2-5	CASSEEPTAGGSYF
TRBV3-1/TRBV3-2	TRBJ2-3	CASSLRTSNPDTQYF
TRBV5-1	TRBJ2-1	CASSSGDRSFRNEQFF
TRBV10-3	TRBJ1-1	CAISESWQGNTEAFF
TRBV7-9	TRBJ2-7	CASSSVSYEQYF
TRBV7-3	TRBJ2-1	CASSRTSGSLDEQFF
TRBV30	TRBJ1-5	CAWSVQGRFQPQHF
TRBV9	TRBJ2-7	CASSPRTGQSEQYF
TRBV11-2	TRBJ1-2	CASSLDLGGAYGYTF
TRBV18	TRBJ1-5	CASSPLPGQPQHF
TRBV7-2	TRBJ2-5	CASSPTGTQYF
TRBV27	TRBJ2-2	CASSRQGANTGELFF
TRBV28	TRBJ1-6	CASSLGTRRGYNSPLHF
TRBV3-1/TRBV3-2	TRBJ1-2	CASSQGTGGVRSSGYTF
TRBV19	TRBJ2-7	CASRDGSGDLYEQYF
TRBV19	TRBJ2-7	CASSTSSGVYYEQYF
TRBV7-9	TRBJ1-1	CASSLALSGYTEAFF
TRBV6-1	TRBJ1-5	CASSEARADNQPQHF
TRBV7-9	TRBJ2-2	CASRRGQGKNTGELFF
TRBV18	TRBJ1-2	CASSPPGRGGYGYTF
TRBV7-6	TRBJ1-6	CASSTGEVTYNSPLHF
TRBV2	TRBJ2-7	CASRGTGTYEQYF
TRBV7-9	TRBJ2-1	CASSRDKEQFF
TRBV30	TRBJ1-2	CAWTQGPFYGYTF
TRBV25-1	TRBJ2-2	CASSGGQGITGELFF
TRBV12-3/TRBV12-4	TRBJ2-2	CASCGSNTGELFF
TRBV3-1/TRBV3-2	TRBJ2-6	CASSFDTGANVLTF
TRBV18	TRBJ2-3	CASSPDRASTDTQYF
TRBV7-9	TRBJ1-4	CASSLASQPNEKLFF
TRBV2	TRBJ1-1	CASSRDRAGEAFF
TRBV2	TRBJ2-1	CASSQDSNEQFF
TRBV5-5	TRBJ2-1	CASSLALAGGMNYNEQFF
TRBV6-1	TRBJ2-7	CASSDPGASVYEQYF
TRBV4-1	TRBJ1-1	CASSHAGGGNTEAFF
TRBV24-1	TRBJ2-3	CATSDFRGSTDTQYF
TRBV19	TRBJ2-3	CASRTSGGTDTQYF
TRBV5-5	TRBJ1-1	CASSEDRGEAFF
TRBV4-1	TRBJ2-3	CASSQGGTTSWHTQYF